Listed below are T cell receptor beta chains from one sample, sequenced in a study of PD-1 blockade in classical Hodgkin lymphoma. TCRdb's copy holds only in-frame clones and misses some; the assay was immunoSEQ multiplex PCR. This sample yields some 2,000 clones, of which roughly 76% are seen a single time; roughly a tenth belongs to the top ten. The source was peripheral blood mononuclear cells (PBMCs), collected at baseline. These receptors were obtained from a human donor with classical Hodgkin lymphoma. Both conserved end residues are part of each CDR3. The D gene is left open where the match is weak. Size is omitted from some rows. Given values are once, few, many or a class for expanded clones.

v_gene	j_gene	abundance	d_gene	CDR3aa	CDR3nt
TRBV18	TRBJ1-2	few	TRBD1	CASSPTQGEGYTF	TGTGCCAGCTCACCAACCCAGGGGGAAGGCTACACCTTC
TRBV15	TRBJ1-2	.	TRBD1	CATSRAGTENYGYTF	TGTGCCACCAGCAGAGCCGGGACAGAGAACTATGGCTACACCTTC
TRBV11-3	TRBJ2-7	.	TRBD2	CASSLSGGTLGYEQYF	TGTGCCAGCAGCCTCTCGGGGGGTACTTTGGGCTACGAGCAGTACTTC
TRBV9	TRBJ2-7	.	.	CASSFRDTYEQYF	TGTGCCAGCAGCTTCCGGGACACCTACGAGCAGTACTTC
TRBV5-1	TRBJ1-4	.	.	CASSSGRDGALEKLFF	TGCGCCAGCAGCTCGGGACGGGACGGAGCACTAGAAAAACTGTTTTTT
TRBV6-5	TRBJ1-1	.	TRBD1	CASSYTDRGSGAFF	TGTGCCAGCAGTTACACAGACAGGGGATCTGGAGCTTTCTTT
TRBV18	TRBJ1-1	once	.	CASSPTTDNTEAFF	TGTGCCAGCTCACCTACGACAGATAACACTGAAGCTTTCTTT
TRBV4-2	TRBJ1-3	.	TRBD1	CASSQDQRTGGHTIYF	TGTGCCAGCAGCCAAGATCAGAGGACAGGTGGACACACCATATATTTT
TRBV5-6	TRBJ2-7	.	TRBD1	CASSLAPPRQGYSYEQYF	TGTGCCAGCAGCTTGGCCCCCCCCCGACAGGGGTACTCCTACGAGCAGTACTTC
TRBV7-2	TRBJ1-5	large	.	CASSSWTAGGNQPQHF	TGTGCCAGCAGCTCATGGACAGCCGGGGGCAATCAGCCCCAGCATTTT
TRBV6-6	TRBJ2-5	.	.	CASSYSRDAQETQYF	TGTGCCAGCAGTTACTCCCGGGACGCCCAAGAGACCCAGTACTTC
TRBV6-5	TRBJ2-2	.	.	CASTRGNTGELFF	TGTGCCAGCACGAGGGGTAACACCGGGGAGCTGTTTTTT
TRBV25-1	TRBJ2-5	.	.	CASRDREGETQYF	TGTGCCAGCAGAGACAGGGAGGGAGAGACCCAGTACTTC
TRBV7-2	TRBJ2-5	.	TRBD2	CASSLARGAGGFQETQYF	TGTGCCAGCAGCTTAGCGCGAGGAGCGGGGGGGTTTCAAGAGACCCAGTACTTC
TRBV10-3	TRBJ2-1	.	TRBD2	CAISGDGGAYNEQFF	TGTGCCATCAGTGGGGACGGGGGGGCCTACAATGAGCAGTTCTTC
TRBV2	TRBJ2-1	.	.	CASSEADFSYNEQFF	TGTGCCAGCAGTGAAGCAGATTTCTCCTACAATGAGCAGTTCTTC
TRBV5-1	TRBJ2-2	.	TRBD1	CASSLGQGITGELFF	TGCGCCAGCAGCTTGGGACAGGGGATCACCGGGGAGCTGTTTTTT
TRBV7-2	TRBJ2-1	.	TRBD2	CASSQQRGAYNEQFF	TGTGCCAGCAGCCAACAGCGGGGGGCCTACAATGAGCAGTTCTTC
TRBV2	TRBJ2-2	.	TRBD1	CASRKDRGDTGELFF	TGTGCCAGCAGAAAGGACAGGGGGGACACCGGGGAGCTGTTTTTT
TRBV2	TRBJ1-5	.	.	CASSWDSNQPQHF	TGTGCCAGCAGCTGGGACAGCAATCAGCCCCAGCATTTT
TRBV9	TRBJ2-3	once	TRBD1	CASSVTQGFGDTQYF	TGTGCCAGCAGCGTGACACAGGGGTTTGGAGATACGCAGTATTTT
TRBV5-1	TRBJ1-4	.	.	CASSKRGASNEKLFF	TGCGCCAGCAGCAAGAGAGGGGCGTCTAATGAAAAACTGTTTTTT
TRBV5-1	TRBJ2-1	.	TRBD2	CASSLVGGGPYNEQFF	TGCGCCAGCAGCTTGGTGGGCGGGGGGCCCTACAATGAGCAGTTCTTC
TRBV5-1	TRBJ2-7	.	.	CASSLRIQALEGEQYF	TGCGCCAGCAGCTTGCGTATACAGGCACTCGAGGGCGAGCAGTACTTC
TRBV7-2	TRBJ2-2	.	.	CASSNRITSTGELFF	TGTGCCAGCAGTAATAGGATAACTTCCACCGGGGAGCTGTTTTTT
TRBV2	TRBJ2-3	once	TRBD1	CASSWDRGQYTQYF	TGTGCCAGCAGTTGGGACAGGGGGCAATATACGCAGTATTTT
TRBV14	TRBJ2-7	.	TRBD1	CASSLVIRDRGYEQYF	TGTGCCAGCAGCCTGGTTATCCGGGACAGGGGGTACGAGCAGTACTTC
TRBV5-1	TRBJ2-5	once	TRBD2	CASSFGTSGGLETQYF	TGCGCCAGCAGCTTTGGGACTAGCGGGGGGTTGGAGACCCAGTACTTC
TRBV28	TRBJ1-1	.	.	CASSPLGRRVGEAFF	TGTGCCAGCAGCCCACTCGGGAGACGGGTTGGTGAAGCTTTCTTT
TRBV7-9	TRBJ2-7	.	.	CASSPAGGGNEQYF	TGTGCCAGCAGCCCCGCCGGGGGAGGCAACGAGCAGTACTTC
TRBV2	TRBJ2-6	.	.	CASSLQGNSGANVLTF	TGTGCCAGCAGTCTTCAAGGGAACTCTGGGGCCAACGTCCTGACTTTC
TRBV30	TRBJ1-2	.	.	CAWSGGRSGYTF	TGTGCCTGGAGTGGAGGGAGAAGCGGCTACACCTTC
TRBV7-2	TRBJ1-2	.	.	CASSLGLDPGYTF	TGTGCCAGCAGCTTGGGGCTGGACCCCGGCTACACCTTC
TRBV6-5	TRBJ2-2	.	.	CASRGSLVATGELFF	TGTGCCAGCAGGGGTTCTCTAGTGGCCACCGGGGAGCTGTTTTTT
TRBV18	TRBJ2-7	once	.	CASSRDSNRDEQYF	TGTGCCAGCTCACGCGACTCTAACAGGGACGAGCAGTACTTC
TRBV10-1	TRBJ2-5	.	.	CASTLRRQETQYF	TGCGCCAGCACCCTGAGGCGGCAAGAGACCCAGTACTTC
TRBV5-1	TRBJ2-1	.	TRBD2	CASSLEPSGGDNEQFF	TGCGCCAGCAGCTTGGAGCCTAGCGGGGGGGACAATGAGCAGTTCTTC
TRBV4-1	TRBJ2-7	.	TRBD1	CASSHYITGTGTAYEQYF	TGCGCCAGCAGCCATTACATTACCGGGACAGGGACTGCCTACGAGCAGTACTTC
TRBV6-1	TRBJ2-7	.	.	CASDGSYEQYF	TGTGCCAGCGACGGTTCTTACGAGCAGTACTTC
TRBV15	TRBJ2-4	.	.	CATSRDLRALSSKNIQYF	TGTGCCACCAGCAGAGATCTGAGGGCCCTGTCCTCCAAAAACATTCAGTACTTC
TRBV4-1	TRBJ1-6	few	.	CASRAAGSLNSPLHF	TGCGCCAGCAGGGCAGCGGGGTCTCTTAATTCACCCCTCCACTTT
TRBV15	TRBJ2-7	once	.	CATSRDLSQYEQYF	TGTGCCACCAGCAGAGACCTCTCCCAATACGAGCAGTACTTC